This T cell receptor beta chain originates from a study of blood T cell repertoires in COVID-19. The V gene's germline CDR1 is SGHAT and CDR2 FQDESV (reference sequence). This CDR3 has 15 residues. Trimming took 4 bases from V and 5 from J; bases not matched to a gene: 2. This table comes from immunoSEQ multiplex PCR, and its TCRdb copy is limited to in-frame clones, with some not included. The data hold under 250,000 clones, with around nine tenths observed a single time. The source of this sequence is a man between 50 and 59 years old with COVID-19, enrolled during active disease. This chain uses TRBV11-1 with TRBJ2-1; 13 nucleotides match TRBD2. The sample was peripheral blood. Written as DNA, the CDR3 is TGTGCCAGCAGCTCGGGACTAGCGGGGAACAATGAGCAGTTCTTC. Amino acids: CASSSGLAGNNEQFF. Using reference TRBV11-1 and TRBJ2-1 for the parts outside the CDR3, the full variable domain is EAEVAQSPRYKITEKSQAVAFWCDPISGHATLYWYRQILGQGPELLVQFQDESVVDDSQLPKDRFSAERLKGVDSTLKIQPAELGDSAMYLCASSSGLAGNNEQFFGPGTRLTVL.